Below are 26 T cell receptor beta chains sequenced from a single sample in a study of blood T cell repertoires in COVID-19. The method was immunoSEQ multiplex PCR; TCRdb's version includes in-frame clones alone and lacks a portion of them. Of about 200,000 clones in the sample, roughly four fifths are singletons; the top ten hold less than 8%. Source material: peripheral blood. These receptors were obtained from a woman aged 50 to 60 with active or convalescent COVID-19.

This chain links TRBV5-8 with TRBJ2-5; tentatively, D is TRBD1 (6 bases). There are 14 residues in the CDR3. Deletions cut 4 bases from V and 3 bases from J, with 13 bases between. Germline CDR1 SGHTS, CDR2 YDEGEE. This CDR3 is CASSIRGGKETQYF. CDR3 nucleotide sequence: TGTGCCAGCAGCATCAGGGGTGGGAAAGAGACCCAGTACTTC.

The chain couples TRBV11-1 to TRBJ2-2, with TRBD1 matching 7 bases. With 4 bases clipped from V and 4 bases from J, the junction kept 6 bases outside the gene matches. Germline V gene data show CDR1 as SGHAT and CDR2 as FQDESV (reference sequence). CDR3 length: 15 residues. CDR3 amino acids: CASSSRQGGTGELFF. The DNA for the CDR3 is TGTGCCAGCAGCTCTAGACAGGGTGGCACCGGGGAGCTGTTTTTT.

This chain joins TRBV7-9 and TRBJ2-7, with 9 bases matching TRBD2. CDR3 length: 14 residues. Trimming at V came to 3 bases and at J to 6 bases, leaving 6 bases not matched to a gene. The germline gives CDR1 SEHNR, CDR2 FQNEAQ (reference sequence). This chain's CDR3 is CASSFLGGRVEQYF. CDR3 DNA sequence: TGTGCCAGCAGCTTTTTAGGCGGGAGGGTCGAGCAGTACTTC.

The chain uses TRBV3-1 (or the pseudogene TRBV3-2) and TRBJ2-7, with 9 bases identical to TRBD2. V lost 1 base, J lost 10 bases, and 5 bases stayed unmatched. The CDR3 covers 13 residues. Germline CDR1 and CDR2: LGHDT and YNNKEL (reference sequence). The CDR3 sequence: CASSQGGGTSQYV. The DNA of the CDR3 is TGTGCCAGCAGCCAAGGGGGGGGGACTAGCCAGTACGTC.

The CDR3 DNA reads TGCGCCAGCAGTTCAGCCAGGGGTGAGGAAGCTTTCTTT. This gives the protein CASSSARGEEAFF. The chain is built from TRBV5-1 and TRBJ1-1; tentatively, D is TRBD1 (6 bases). V was clipped by 5 bases and J by 8 bases, with 16 bases between them. Per germline, CDR1 SGHRS and CDR2 YFSETQ. The CDR3 is 13 residues long.

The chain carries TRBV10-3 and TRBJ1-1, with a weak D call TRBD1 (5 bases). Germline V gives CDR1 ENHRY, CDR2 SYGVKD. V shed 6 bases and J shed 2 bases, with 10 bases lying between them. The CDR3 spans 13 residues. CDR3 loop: CAIRKQENTEAFF. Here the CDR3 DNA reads TGTGCCATCAGGAAACAGGAAAACACTGAAGCTTTCTTT.

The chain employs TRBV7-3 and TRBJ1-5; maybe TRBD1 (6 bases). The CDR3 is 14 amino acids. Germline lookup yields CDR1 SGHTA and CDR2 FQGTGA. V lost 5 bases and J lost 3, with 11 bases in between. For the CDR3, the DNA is TGTGCCAGCAGCCTCACAGGGAACAATCAGCCCCAGCATTTT. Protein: CASSLTGNNQPQHF.

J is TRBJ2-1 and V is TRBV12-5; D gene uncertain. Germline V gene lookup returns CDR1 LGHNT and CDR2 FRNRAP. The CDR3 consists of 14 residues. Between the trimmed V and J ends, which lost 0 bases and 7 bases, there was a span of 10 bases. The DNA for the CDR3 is TGTGCTAGTGGTTTGGTACGATACGGTAATGAGCAGTTCTTC. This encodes CASGLVRYGNEQFF.

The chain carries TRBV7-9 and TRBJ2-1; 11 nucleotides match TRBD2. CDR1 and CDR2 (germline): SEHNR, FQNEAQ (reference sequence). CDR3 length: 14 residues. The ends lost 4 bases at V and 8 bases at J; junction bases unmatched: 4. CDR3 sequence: CASSSTSGKYEQFF. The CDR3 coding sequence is TGTGCCAGCAGCTCGACTAGCGGGAAATATGAGCAGTTCTTC.

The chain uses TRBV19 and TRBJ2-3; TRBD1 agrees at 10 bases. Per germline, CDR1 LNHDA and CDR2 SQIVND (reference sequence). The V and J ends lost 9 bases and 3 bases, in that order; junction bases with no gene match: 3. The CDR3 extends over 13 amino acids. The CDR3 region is CASGTGETDTQYF. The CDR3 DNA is TGTGCCAGCGGGACAGGGGAGACAGATACGCAGTATTTT.

As DNA, the CDR3 is TGTGCCAGCCCGGGACTAGCGGGTACCTACGAGCAGTACGTC. It encodes CASPGLAGTYEQYV. The J gene is TRBJ2-7, the V gene TRBV2; 12 nucleotides line up with TRBD2. V was pared by 8 bases and J by 2 bases, with 4 bases of the junction left unmatched. The CDR3 runs to 14 residues. CDR1 is SNHLY and CDR2 is FYNNEI in the germline V gene.

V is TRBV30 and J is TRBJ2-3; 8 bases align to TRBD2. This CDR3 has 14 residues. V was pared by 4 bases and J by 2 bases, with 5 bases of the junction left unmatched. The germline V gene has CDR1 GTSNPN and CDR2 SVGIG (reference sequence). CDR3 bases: TGTGCCTGGAAGGTCGGGAGGGCCACAGATACGCAGTATTTT. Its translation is CAWKVGRATDTQYF.

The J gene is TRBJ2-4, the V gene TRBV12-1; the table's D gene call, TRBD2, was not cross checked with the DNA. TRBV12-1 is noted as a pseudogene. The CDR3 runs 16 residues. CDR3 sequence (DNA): TGTGCCAGCATCTCCGGGATCTATATAGCCAAAAACATTCAGTACTTC. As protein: CASISGIYIAKNIQYF.

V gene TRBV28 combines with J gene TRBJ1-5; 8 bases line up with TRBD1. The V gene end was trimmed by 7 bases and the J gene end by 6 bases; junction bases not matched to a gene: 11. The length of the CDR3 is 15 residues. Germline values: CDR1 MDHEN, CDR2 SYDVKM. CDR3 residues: CASTQTPGGTQPQHF. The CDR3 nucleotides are TGTGCCAGCACCCAAACTCCAGGGGGCACTCAGCCCCAGCATTTT.

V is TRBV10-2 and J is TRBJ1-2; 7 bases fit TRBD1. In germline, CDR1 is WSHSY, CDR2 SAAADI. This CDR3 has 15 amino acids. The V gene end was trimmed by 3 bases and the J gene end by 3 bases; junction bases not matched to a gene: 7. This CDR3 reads CASSEWDSGDYGYTF. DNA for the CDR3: TGCGCCAGCAGTGAATGGGACAGCGGCGACTATGGCTACACCTTC.

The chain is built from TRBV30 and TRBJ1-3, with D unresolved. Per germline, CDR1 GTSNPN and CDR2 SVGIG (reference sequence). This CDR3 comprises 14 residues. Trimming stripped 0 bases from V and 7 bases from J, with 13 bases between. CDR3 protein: CAWSVRRDRNTIYF. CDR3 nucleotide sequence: TGTGCCTGGAGTGTACGGAGGGATCGGAACACCATATATTTT. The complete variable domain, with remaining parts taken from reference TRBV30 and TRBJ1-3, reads SQTIHQWPATLVQPVGSPLSLECTVEGTSNPNLYWYRQAAGRGLQLLFYSVGIGQISSEVPQNLSASRPQDRQFILSSKKLLLSDSGFYLCAWSVRRDRNTIYFGEGSWLTVV.

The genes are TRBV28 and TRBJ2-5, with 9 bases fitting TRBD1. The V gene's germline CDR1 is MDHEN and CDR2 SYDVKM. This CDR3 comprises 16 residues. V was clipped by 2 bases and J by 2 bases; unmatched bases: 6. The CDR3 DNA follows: TGTGCCAGCAGTTTAATTGGGACAGGGTGGCAAGAGACCCAGTACTTC. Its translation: CASSLIGTGWQETQYF.

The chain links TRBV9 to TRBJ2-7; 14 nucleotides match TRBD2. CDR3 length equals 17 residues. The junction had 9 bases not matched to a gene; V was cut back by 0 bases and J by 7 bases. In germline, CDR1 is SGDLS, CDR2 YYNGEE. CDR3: CASSVAAGTSGRVEQYF. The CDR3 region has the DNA TGTGCCAGCAGCGTAGCTGCAGGGACTAGCGGGAGAGTTGAGCAGTACTTC.

The CDR3 reads CASRPGRDLPYEQYF. DNA of the CDR3: TGTGCCAGCAGACCAGGCCGGGACTTACCCTACGAGCAGTACTTC. The J gene is TRBJ2-7, the V gene TRBV7-9; D possibly corresponds to TRBD2 (6 bases). This CDR3 is built from 15 residues. Germline CDR1 SEHNR, CDR2 FQNEAQ (reference sequence). The ends were cut back, 6 bases at V and 2 bases at J, with 17 bases in the middle.

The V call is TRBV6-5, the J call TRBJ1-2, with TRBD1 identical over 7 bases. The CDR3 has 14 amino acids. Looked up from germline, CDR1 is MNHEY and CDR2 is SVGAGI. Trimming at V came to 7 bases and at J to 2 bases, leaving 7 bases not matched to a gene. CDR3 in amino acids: CASNPGQTNYGYTF. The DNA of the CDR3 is TGTGCCAGCAACCCGGGACAGACAAACTATGGCTACACCTTC.

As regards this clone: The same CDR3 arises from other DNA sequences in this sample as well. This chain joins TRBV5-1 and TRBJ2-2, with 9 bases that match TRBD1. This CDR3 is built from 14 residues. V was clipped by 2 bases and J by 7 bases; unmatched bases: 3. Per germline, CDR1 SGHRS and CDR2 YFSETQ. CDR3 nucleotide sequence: TGCGCCAGCAGCTTCACAGGGGGCAACGGGGAGCTGTTTTTT. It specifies CASSFTGGNGELFF.

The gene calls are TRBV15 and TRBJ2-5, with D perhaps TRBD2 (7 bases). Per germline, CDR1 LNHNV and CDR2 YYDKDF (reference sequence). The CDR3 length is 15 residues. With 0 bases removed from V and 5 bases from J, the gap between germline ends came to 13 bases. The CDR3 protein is CATSRDGGGGETQYF. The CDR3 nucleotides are TGTGCCACCAGCAGAGATGGGGGGGGCGGGGAGACCCAGTACTTC.

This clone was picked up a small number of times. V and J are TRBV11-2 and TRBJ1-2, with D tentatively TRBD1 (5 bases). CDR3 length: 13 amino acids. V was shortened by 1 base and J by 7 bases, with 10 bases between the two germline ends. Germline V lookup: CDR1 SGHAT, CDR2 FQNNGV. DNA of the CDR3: TGTGCCAGCAGCTTAGCAGGGTCTATTGGCTACACCTTC. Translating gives CASSLAGSIGYTF.

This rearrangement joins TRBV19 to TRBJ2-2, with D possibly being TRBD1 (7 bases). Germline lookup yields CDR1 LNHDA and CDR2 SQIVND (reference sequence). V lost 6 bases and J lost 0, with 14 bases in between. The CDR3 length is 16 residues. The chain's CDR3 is CASSLGGTANTGELFF. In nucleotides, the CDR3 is TGTGCCAGTAGCCTGGGCGGGACAGCGAACACCGGGGAGCTGTTTTTT.

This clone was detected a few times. The CDR3 sequence: CASSLGDRGYTGELFF. DNA for the CDR3: TGCGCCAGCAGCTTGGGGGACAGGGGCTACACCGGGGAGCTGTTTTTT. V usage is TRBV5-1 and J usage is TRBJ2-2, with 10 positions matching TRBD1. The germline gives CDR1 SGHRS, CDR2 YFSETQ. The CDR3 is 16 amino acids. V was pared by 0 bases and J by 3 bases, with 2 bases of the junction left unmatched.

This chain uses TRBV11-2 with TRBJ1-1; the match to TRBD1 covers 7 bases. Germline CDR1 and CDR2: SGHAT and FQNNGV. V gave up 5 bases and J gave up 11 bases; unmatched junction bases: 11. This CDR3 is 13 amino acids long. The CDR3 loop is CASSQERGLYAFF. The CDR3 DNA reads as TGTGCCAGCAGCCAGGAGAGGGGGCTCTATGCTTTCTTT. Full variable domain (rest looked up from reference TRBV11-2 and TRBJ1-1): EAGVAQSPRYKIIEKRQSVAFWCNPISGHATLYWYQQILGQGPKLLIQFQNNGVVDDSQLPKDRFSAERLKGVDSTLKIQPAKLEDSAVYLCASSQERGLYAFFGQGTRLTVV.